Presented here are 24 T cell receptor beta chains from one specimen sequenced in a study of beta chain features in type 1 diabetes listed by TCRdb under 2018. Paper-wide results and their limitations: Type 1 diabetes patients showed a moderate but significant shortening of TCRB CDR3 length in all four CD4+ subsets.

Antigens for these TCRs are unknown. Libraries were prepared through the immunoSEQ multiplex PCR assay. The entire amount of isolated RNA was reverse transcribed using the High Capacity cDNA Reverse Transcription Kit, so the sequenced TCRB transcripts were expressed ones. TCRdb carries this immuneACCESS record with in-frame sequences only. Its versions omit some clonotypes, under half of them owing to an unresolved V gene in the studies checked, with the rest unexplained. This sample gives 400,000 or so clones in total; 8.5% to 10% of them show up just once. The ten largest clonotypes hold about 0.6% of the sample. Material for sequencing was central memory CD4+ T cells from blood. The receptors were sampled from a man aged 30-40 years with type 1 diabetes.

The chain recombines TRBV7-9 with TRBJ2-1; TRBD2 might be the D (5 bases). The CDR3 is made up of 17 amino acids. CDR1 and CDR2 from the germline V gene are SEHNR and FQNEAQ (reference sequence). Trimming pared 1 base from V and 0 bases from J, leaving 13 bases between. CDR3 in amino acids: CASSLGLAFSSYNEQFF. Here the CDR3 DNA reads TGTGCCAGCAGCTTAGGGCTAGCCTTTAGCTCCTACAATGAGCAGTTCTTC.

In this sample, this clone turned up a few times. CDR3 region: CASLQGRDTEAFF. The CDR3 DNA sequence: TGTGCCAGCTTACAGGGAAGAGACACTGAAGCTTTCTTT. This chain joins TRBV6-5 and TRBJ1-1; a weak D match, TRBD1 (6 bases). CDR3 length: 13 amino acids. Germline CDR1 is MNHEY and CDR2 is SVGAGI. V shed 8 bases and J shed 3 bases, with 13 bases lying between them.

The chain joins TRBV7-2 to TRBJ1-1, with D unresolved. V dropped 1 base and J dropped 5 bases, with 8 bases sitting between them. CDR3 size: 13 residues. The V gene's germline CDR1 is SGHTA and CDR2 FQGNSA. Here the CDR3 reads CASSLVEGTEAFF. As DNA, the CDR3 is TGTGCCAGCAGCTTAGTAGAAGGGACTGAAGCTTTCTTT.

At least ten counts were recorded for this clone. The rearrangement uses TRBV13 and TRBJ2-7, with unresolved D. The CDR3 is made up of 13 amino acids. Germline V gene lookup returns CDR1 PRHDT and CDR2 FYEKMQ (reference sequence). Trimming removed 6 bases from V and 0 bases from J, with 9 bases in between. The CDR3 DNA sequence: TGTGCCAGCAGTTACCAGTTCTCCTACGAGCAGTACTTC. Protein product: CASSYQFSYEQYF.

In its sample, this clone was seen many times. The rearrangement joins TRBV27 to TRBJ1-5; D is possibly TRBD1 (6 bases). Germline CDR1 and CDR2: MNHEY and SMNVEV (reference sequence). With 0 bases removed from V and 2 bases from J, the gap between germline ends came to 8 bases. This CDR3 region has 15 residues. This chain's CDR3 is CASSLSRTGNQPQHF. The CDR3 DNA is TGTGCCAGCAGTTTATCCCGGACAGGCAATCAGCCCCAGCATTTT.

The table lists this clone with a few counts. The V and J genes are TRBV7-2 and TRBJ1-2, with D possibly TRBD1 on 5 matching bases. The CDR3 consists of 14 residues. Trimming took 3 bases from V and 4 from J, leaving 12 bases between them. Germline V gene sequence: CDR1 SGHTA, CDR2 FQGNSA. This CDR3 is CASSLAGTIYGYTF. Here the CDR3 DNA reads TGTGCCAGCAGCTTGGCCGGGACGATCTATGGCTACACCTTC.

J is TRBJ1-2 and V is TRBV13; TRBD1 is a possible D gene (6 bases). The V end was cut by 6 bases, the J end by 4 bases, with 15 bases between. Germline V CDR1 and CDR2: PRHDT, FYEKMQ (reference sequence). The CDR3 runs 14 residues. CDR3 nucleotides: TGTGCCAGCAGTGCGGAACAGGGACTCTATGGCTACACCTTC. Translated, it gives CASSAEQGLYGYTF.

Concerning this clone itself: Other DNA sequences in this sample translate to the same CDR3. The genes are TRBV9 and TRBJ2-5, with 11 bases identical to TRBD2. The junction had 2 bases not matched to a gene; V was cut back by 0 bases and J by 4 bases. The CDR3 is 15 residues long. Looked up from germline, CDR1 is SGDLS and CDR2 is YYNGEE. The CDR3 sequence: CASSVGLAGGETQYF. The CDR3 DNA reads TGTGCCAGCAGCGTAGGGCTAGCGGGAGGAGAGACCCAGTACTTC. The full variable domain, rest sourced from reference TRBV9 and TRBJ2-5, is DSGVTQTPKHLITATGQRVTLRCSPRSGDLSVYWYQQSLDQGLQFLIQYYNGEERAKGNILERFSAQQFPDLHSELNLSSLELGDSALYFCASSVGLAGGETQYFGPGTRLLVL.

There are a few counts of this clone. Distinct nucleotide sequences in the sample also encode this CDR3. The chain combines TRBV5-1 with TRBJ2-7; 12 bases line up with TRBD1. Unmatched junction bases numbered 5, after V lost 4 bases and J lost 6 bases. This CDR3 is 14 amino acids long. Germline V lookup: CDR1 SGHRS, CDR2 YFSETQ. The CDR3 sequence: CASSPGTGGGEQYF. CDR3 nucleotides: TGCGCCAGCAGCCCCGGGACAGGGGGCGGCGAGCAGTACTTC.

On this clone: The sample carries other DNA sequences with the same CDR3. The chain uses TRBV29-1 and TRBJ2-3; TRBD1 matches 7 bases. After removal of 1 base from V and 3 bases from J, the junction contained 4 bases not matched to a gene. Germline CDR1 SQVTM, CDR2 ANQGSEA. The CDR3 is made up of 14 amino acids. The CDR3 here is CSVEGGRGTDTQYF. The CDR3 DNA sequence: TGCAGCGTTGAAGGCGGCAGGGGGACAGATACGCAGTATTTT.

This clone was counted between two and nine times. The DNA for the CDR3 is TGTGCCAGCAGGGTTCCCGGGTACAATGAGCAGTTCTTC. It specifies CASRVPGYNEQFF. The rearrangement links TRBV7-9 to TRBJ2-1, with D unclear. CDR3 length: 13 amino acids. The V end was cut by 6 bases, the J end by 4 bases, with 10 bases between. The germline CDR1 and CDR2 sequences are SEHNR and FQNEAQ (reference sequence).

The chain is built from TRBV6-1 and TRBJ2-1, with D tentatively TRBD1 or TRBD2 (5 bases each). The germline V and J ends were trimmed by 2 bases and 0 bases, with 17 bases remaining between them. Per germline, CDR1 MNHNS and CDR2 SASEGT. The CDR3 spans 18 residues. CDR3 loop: CASSERSGSGLSYNEQFF. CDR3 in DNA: TGTGCCAGCAGTGAACGGTCAGGGTCGGGGCTCTCCTACAATGAGCAGTTCTTC.

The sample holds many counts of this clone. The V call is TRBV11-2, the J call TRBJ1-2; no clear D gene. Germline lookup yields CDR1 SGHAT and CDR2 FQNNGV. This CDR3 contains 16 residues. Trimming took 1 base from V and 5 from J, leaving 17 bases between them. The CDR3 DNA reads TGTGCCAGCAGCTTAGGGAACCAAGGTCAAGGGTATGGCTACACCTTC. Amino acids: CASSLGNQGQGYGYTF.

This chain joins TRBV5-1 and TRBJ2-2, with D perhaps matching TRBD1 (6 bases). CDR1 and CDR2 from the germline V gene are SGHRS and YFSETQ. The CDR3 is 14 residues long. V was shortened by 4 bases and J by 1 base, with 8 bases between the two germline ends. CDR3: CASSETGNTGELFF. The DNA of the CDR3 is TGCGCCAGCAGCGAGACAGGGAACACCGGGGAGCTGTTTTTT.

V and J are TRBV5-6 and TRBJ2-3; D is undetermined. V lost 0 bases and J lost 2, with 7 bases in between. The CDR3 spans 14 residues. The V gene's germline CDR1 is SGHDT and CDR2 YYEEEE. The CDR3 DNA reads TGTGCCAGCAGCTTGGGTACAAACACAGATACGCAGTATTTT. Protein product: CASSLGTNTDTQYF.

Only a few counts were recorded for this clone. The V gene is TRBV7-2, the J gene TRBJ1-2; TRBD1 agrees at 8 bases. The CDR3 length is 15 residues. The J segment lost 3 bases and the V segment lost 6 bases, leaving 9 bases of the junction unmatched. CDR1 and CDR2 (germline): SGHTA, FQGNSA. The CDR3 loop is CASRRTGGWDYGYTF. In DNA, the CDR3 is TGTGCCAGCAGACGAACAGGGGGGTGGGACTATGGCTACACCTTC.

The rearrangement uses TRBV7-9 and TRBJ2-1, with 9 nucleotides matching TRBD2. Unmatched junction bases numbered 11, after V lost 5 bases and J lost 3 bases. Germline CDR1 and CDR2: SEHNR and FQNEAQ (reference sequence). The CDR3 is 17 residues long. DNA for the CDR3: TGTGCCAGCAGCCCCCGCGCCACTAGCGGGCTCTACAATGAGCAGTTCTTC. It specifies CASSPRATSGLYNEQFF.

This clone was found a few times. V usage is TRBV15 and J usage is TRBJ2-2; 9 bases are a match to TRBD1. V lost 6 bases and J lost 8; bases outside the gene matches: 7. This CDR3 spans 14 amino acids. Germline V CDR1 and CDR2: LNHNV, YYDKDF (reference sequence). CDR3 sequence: CATRYTGGEGELFF. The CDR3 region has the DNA TGTGCCACCAGGTATACAGGGGGCGAGGGGGAGCTGTTTTTT.

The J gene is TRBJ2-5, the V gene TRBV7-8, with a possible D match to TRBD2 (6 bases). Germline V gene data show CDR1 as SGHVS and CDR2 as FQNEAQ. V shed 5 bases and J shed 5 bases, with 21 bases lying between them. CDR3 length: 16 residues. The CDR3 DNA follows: TGTGCCAGCAGCCCCATCGGTCTAGCGATTGGGGAGACCCAGTACTTC. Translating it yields CASSPIGLAIGETQYF.

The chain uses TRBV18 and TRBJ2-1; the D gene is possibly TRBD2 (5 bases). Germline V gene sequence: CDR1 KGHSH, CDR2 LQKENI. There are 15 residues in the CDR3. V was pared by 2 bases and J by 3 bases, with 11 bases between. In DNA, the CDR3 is TGTGCCAGCTCACCAGGAGCTAGCAGCTACAATGAGCAGTTCTTC. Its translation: CASSPGASSYNEQFF.

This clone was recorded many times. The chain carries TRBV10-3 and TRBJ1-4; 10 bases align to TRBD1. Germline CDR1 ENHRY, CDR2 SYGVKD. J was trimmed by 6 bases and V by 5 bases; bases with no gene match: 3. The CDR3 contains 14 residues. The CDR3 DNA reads TGTGCCATCAGTCCCGGGACAGGGGATGAAAAACTGTTTTTT. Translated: CAISPGTGDEKLFF.

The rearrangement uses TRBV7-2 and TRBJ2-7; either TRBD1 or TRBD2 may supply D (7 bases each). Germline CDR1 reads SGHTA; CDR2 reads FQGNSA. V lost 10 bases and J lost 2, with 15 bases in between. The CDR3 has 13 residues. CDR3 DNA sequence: TGTGCCACCGAGTCAGGGGGGGCCTACGAGCAGTACTTC. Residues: CATESGGAYEQYF.

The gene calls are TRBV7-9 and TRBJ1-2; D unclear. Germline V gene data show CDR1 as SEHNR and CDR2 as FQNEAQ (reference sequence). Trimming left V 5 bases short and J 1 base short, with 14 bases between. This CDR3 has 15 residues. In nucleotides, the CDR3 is TGTGCCAGCAGCATGCCGGGGTCCATTAACTATGGCTACACCTTC. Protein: CASSMPGSINYGYTF.

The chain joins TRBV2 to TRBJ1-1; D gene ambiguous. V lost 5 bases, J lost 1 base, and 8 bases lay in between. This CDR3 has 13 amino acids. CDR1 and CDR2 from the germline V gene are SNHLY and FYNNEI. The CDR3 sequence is CASSIGENTEAFF. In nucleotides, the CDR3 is TGTGCCAGCAGTATAGGAGAGAACACTGAAGCTTTCTTT.